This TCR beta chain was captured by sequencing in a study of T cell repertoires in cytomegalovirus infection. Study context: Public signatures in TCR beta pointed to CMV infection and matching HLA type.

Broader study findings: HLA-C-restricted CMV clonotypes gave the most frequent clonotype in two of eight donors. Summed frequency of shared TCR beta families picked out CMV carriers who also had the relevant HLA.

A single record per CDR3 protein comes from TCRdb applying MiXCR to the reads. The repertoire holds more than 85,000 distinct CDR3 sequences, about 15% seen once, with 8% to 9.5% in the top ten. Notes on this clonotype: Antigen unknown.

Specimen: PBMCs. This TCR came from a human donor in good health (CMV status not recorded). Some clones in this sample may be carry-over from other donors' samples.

CDR3 coding DNA: TGTGCCAGCAGCTCATGGACTTCTGAGCAGTTCTTC. This translates into CASSSWTSEQFF. The chain has TRBV7-3 and TRBJ2-1, with D maybe TRBD2 (5 bases). CDR1 and CDR2 from the germline V gene are SGHTA and FQGTGA. The CDR3 sequence is 12 residues long. V was clipped by 4 bases and J by 9 bases, with 10 bases between them.